This T cell receptor (beta chain) was observed in a study of T cells in Graves' hyperthyroidism and ophthalmopathy. Study findings and constraints: Blood shared most expanded thyroid clonotypes above 0.001.

Amplification yielded TCR beta CDR3 regions, with RNA transcripts as the source. First-round RT-PCR targeting the TCR CDR3 was performed with the HTBI primer set. Each CDR3 protein gets one entry after TCRdb re-called the multiplex PCR reads with MiXCR. The sample holds 700,000 or so distinct CDR3 sequences; about 17% are singletons and the top ten take around 7.7%. Pregnant or lactating patients were excluded, as were those with uncontrolled infection or other autoimmune disease. This clonotype occurred many times. What it recognizes is unknown. The sequence came from a man aged 18-30 years with Graves' hyperthyroidism. The sample consisted of blood.

The CDR3 region has the DNA TGTGCCAGTAGTATTGGACTAGCGGACCGAGAGACCCAGTACTTC. Translation gives CASSIGLADRETQYF. This sequence joins TRBV19 and TRBJ2-5; 10 bases agree with TRBD2. The CDR3 contains 15 residues. Germline CDR1 LNHDA, CDR2 SQIVND (reference sequence). The ends lost 3 bases at V and 4 bases at J; junction bases unmatched: 5.